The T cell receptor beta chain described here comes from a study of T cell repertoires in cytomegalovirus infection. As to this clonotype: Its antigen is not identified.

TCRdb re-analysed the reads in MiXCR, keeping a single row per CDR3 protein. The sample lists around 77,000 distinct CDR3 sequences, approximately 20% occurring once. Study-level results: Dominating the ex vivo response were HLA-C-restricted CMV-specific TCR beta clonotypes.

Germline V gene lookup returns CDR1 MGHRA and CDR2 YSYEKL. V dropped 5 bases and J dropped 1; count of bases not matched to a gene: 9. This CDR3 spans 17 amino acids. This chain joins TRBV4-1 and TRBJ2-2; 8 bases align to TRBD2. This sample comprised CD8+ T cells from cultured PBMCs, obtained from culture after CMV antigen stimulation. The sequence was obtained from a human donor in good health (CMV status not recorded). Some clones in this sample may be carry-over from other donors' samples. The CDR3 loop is CASSFRGAGGNTGELFF. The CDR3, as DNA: TGCGCCAGCAGCTTCAGAGGGGCGGGGGGGAACACCGGGGAGCTGTTTTTT.